A selection of T cell receptor beta chains follows, all from one sample in a study of T cell responses to AZD1222 COVID-19 vaccine. The repertoire was sequenced with immunoSEQ multiplex PCR; TCRdb's copy has only in-frame clones and lacks some. The sample has around 130,000 clones, around nine tenths seen once. The starting material was peripheral blood, obtained 28 days after the second AZD1222 dose. These receptors originate from an adult who received the AZD1222 COVID-19 vaccine. Both conserved end residues are part of each CDR3. A D gene is named only where the DNA matches it firmly. Size tells how often a clone was seen (once, few, many) or the class of an expanded clone, and some rows leave it out.

size	J	V	length	D	DNA	CDR3
NA	TRBJ1-2	TRBV7-2	15	TRBD1	TGTGCCAGCAGCTTTGGACAGGGTTATTTCTATGGCTACACCTTC	CASSFGQGYFYGYTF
NA	TRBJ2-1	TRBV5-4	12	NA	TGTGCCAGCAGCACCACAGTAGGCGAGCAGTTCTTC	CASSTTVGEQFF
once	TRBJ1-1	TRBV4-2	12	NA	TGTGCCAGCAGCCAACTGGGTAGTGAAGCTTTCTTT	CASSQLGSEAFF
NA	TRBJ2-1	TRBV14	15	TRBD1	TGTGCCAGCAGCCAAGAGACAGGGTTCAACAATGAGCAGTTCTTC	CASSQETGFNNEQFF
NA	TRBJ1-6	TRBV7-2	15	TRBD1	TGTGCCAGCAGCTTTCTCGGGACAGTGAATTCACCCCTCCACTTT	CASSFLGTVNSPLHF
NA	TRBJ1-2	TRBV6-6	16	TRBD1	TGTGCCAGCAGTTACCACCCGGGACAGGGGGGCTATGGCTACACCTTC	CASSYHPGQGGYGYTF
NA	TRBJ2-4	TRBV7-9	14	NA	TGTGCCAGCAGCTTAAGGCAGGCCAAAAACATTCAGTACTTC	CASSLRQAKNIQYF
NA	TRBJ2-2	TRBV6-5	15	NA	TGTGCCAGCGAAACGACGGGGGAGAACACCGGGGAGCTGTTTTTT	CASETTGENTGELFF
NA	TRBJ2-7	TRBV5-6	13	NA	TGTGCCAGCAGCCCGGGACGGACCTACGAGCAGTACTTC	CASSPGRTYEQYF
once	TRBJ2-7	TRBV4-3	14	NA	TGCGCCAGCAGCCAAGACGACGGAGAGTACGAGCAGTACTTC	CASSQDDGEYEQYF
NA	TRBJ2-2	TRBV7-9	13	NA	TGTGCCAGCAGCTTAGGAGGCACCGGGGAGCTGTTTTTT	CASSLGGTGELFF
NA	TRBJ1-1	TRBV5-4	14	NA	TGTGCCAGCAGCCGGGTAAATGAGAACACTGAAGCTTTCTTT	CASSRVNENTEAFF
NA	TRBJ1-6	TRBV7-2	16	NA	TGTGCCAGCAGCCAAGGGGGGGCCTCCTATAATTCACCCCTCCACTTT	CASSQGGASYNSPLHF
once	TRBJ2-1	TRBV29-1	16	TRBD2	TGCAGCGTTGAACGGCTAGCGGGAGGCCCCTACAATGAGCAGTTCTTC	CSVERLAGGPYNEQFF
NA	TRBJ1-3	TRBV6-5	14	NA	TGTGCCAGCAGTCCCCCGGGGGGCCGAAACACCATATATTTT	CASSPPGGRNTIYF
NA	TRBJ2-7	TRBV7-6	14	TRBD1	TGTGCCAGCAGCTTAGACAGGGGCCCGCGGGAGCAGTACTTC	CASSLDRGPREQYF
NA	TRBJ2-6	TRBV5-4	19	NA	TGTGCCAGCAGCTTGGGCTGGGGTTCCGTGTTTTGGGGGGCCAACGTCCTGACTTTC	CASSLGWGSVFWGANVLTF
once	TRBJ1-5	TRBV28	16	TRBD1	TGTGCCAGCAGTCCAGAACTGGGACAGCACAATCAGCCCCAGCATTTT	CASSPELGQHNQPQHF
NA	TRBJ1-2	TRBV6-2/TRBV6-3	14	NA	TGTGCCAGCAGTCAAACAGGTTCTAACTATGGCTACACCTTC	CASSQTGSNYGYTF
once	TRBJ2-6	TRBV5-4	13	NA	TGTGCCAGCAGATATCTGGCGGCCAACGTCCTGACTTTC	CASRYLAANVLTF
NA	TRBJ1-4	TRBV4-2	20	TRBD1	TGTGCCAGCAGCCAAGAGGCGGCGTGGCAGGGGGAGAGGAGCGATGAAAAACTGTTTTTT	CASSQEAAWQGERSDEKLFF
NA	TRBJ2-3	TRBV5-1	16	NA	TGCGCCAGCAGCACCTTGGACAGATCTTTCACAGATACGCAGTATTTT	CASSTLDRSFTDTQYF
NA	TRBJ2-1	TRBV29-1	11	NA	TGCAGCGTTGACAGGGTCGGTGAGCAGTTCTTC	CSVDRVGEQFF
NA	TRBJ1-5	TRBV6-2/TRBV6-3	15	NA	TGTGCCAGCAGTCCCGGGGGCCCTGGTAATCAGCCCCAGCATTTT	CASSPGGPGNQPQHF
NA	TRBJ1-5	TRBV4-3	15	TRBD1	TGCGCCAGCAGCCAGGGACAGGGGGCCGGACAGCCCCAGCATTTT	CASSQGQGAGQPQHF
NA	TRBJ1-6	TRBV7-2	15	NA	TGTGCCAGCAGTCAACTACAGGGCCATAATTCACCCCTCCACTTT	CASSQLQGHNSPLHF
once	TRBJ1-1	TRBV18	14	TRBD1	TGTGCCAGCTCACCGGGGACAGAGAACACTGAAGCTTTCTTT	CASSPGTENTEAFF
NA	TRBJ1-2	TRBV28	13	NA	TGTGCCAGCAACTTACGGGGTAGCTATGGCTACACCTTC	CASNLRGSYGYTF
NA	TRBJ2-7	TRBV7-2	15	TRBD2	TGTGCCAGCAGCTTAGAACTAGCGGGCTCCTACGAGCAGTACTTC	CASSLELAGSYEQYF
NA	TRBJ1-1	TRBV29-1	12	TRBD1	TGCAGCGCAAGACAGGGGAACACTGAAGCTTTCTTT	CSARQGNTEAFF
NA	TRBJ1-5	TRBV27	21	NA	TGTGCCAGCAGTTTATATAGGTCGGATGATGAGTGGGGGGGCAGCAATCAGCCCCAGCATTTT	CASSLYRSDDEWGGSNQPQHF
NA	TRBJ1-5	TRBV7-8	15	NA	TGTGCCAGCAGCGCGGACAGTAGATACAATCAGCCCCAGCATTTT	CASSADSRYNQPQHF
NA	TRBJ1-4	TRBV19	16	NA	TGTGCCAGTAGTCTCACCGGGGGGGTAGTAGATGAAAAACTGTTTTTT	CASSLTGGVVDEKLFF
once	TRBJ1-4	TRBV7-2	16	TRBD1	TGTGCCAGCAGCTTGACAGGGGTGGAGACTAATGAAAAACTGTTTTTT	CASSLTGVETNEKLFF
once	TRBJ1-3	TRBV7-9	15	NA	TGTGCCAGCAAGTCTCCCCAGGGGAGTGGAAACACCATATATTTT	CASKSPQGSGNTIYF
NA	TRBJ2-1	TRBV19	15	NA	TGTGCCAGTAGTATTTCGGGCAGGGTCTACAATGAGCAGTTCTTC	CASSISGRVYNEQFF
NA	TRBJ2-5	TRBV4-2	16	TRBD2	TGTGCCAGCAGCCAAAGTGAAGCGGGAGGGCGAGAGACCCAGTACTTC	CASSQSEAGGRETQYF
NA	TRBJ1-5	TRBV6-5	14	NA	TGTGCCAGCAGTTCCGGACAACCGCATCAGCCCCAGCATTTT	CASSSGQPHQPQHF
NA	TRBJ1-2	TRBV9	15	NA	TGTGCCAGCAGCGTAGGCGGGTGGGGGAAGGCAGACTACACCTTC	CASSVGGWGKADYTF
NA	TRBJ1-2	TRBV5-1	15	NA	TGCGCCAGCAGCTTGGGTCCCACTTTTAACTATGGCTACACCTTC	CASSLGPTFNYGYTF
NA	TRBJ2-5	TRBV5-1	13	NA	TGCGCCAGCAGCCCTGTTACGGACGAGACCCAGTACTTC	CASSPVTDETQYF
NA	TRBJ1-5	TRBV6-5	14	NA	TGTGCCAGCTGTTTCCGACAGGGCAATCAGCCCCAGCATTTT	CASCFRQGNQPQHF
NA	TRBJ1-5	TRBV5-5	15	TRBD1	TGTGCCAGCAGCTTGAGACAGGGGATAGGCCAGCCCCAGCATTTT	CASSLRQGIGQPQHF
NA	TRBJ2-7	TRBV28	13	TRBD1	TGTGCCAGCAGTTCAGGGGGTAGGTACGAGCAGTACTTC	CASSSGGRYEQYF
NA	TRBJ1-1	TRBV19	13	NA	TGTGCCAGTAGTACAATGAGCGCAGGGGTGACTTTCTTT	CASSTMSAGVTFF
NA	TRBJ2-5	TRBV4-1	15	TRBD2	TGCGCCAGCAGCCAAGAAGTGGGGGGAGGGGAGACCCAGTACTTC	CASSQEVGGGETQYF
NA	TRBJ1-2	TRBV7-2	15	TRBD1	TGTGCCAGCAGCACCAGGGGGTGGTTCGACTATGGCTACACCTTC	CASSTRGWFDYGYTF
NA	TRBJ1-5	TRBV2	14	NA	TGTGCCAGCAGTGACAAGGGAAGATATCAGCCCCAGCATTTT	CASSDKGRYQPQHF
NA	TRBJ2-5	TRBV29-1	12	NA	TGCAGCGTTCGTCAGTACCAAGAGACCCAGTACTTC	CSVRQYQETQYF
NA	TRBJ1-1	TRBV7-9	19	NA	TGTGCCAGCAGCTTAGTTATTCGGCATTTCGGGGAGAGGAACACTGAAGCTTTCTTT	CASSLVIRHFGERNTEAFF
NA	TRBJ1-1	TRBV18	14	NA	TGTGCCAGCTCACCATCGTGGGGCGACACTGAAGCTTTCTTT	CASSPSWGDTEAFF
NA	TRBJ2-1	TRBV7-3	15	TRBD2	TGTGCCAGCAGCTCCCTAGGGACTAGTCTAGGTGAGCAGTTCTTC	CASSSLGTSLGEQFF
once	TRBJ2-5	TRBV6-1	14	NA	TGTGCCAGCAGTGAAGCGCGGGAATTAGAGACCCAGTACTTC	CASSEARELETQYF